The present T cell receptor (beta chain) was sequenced within a study of shared clonotypes between healthy human individuals. V dropped 5 bases and J dropped 3 bases, with 12 bases sitting between them. The CDR3 consists of 13 residues. Germline V gene lookup returns CDR1 SGHDT and CDR2 YYEEEE. Clones were read by immunoSEQ multiplex PCR, and TCRdb kept only the in-frame ones, dropping some. This sample carries more than 2 million clones, approximately 95% of them seen once, and the ten largest clones take roughly 0.13%. Partitioning of CD4+ cells yielded a CD45RA+ naive subset and a CD45RA-negative memory subset.

Material for sequencing was naive CD4+ T cells sorted from blood. Subset meaning: CD45RA+ positively selected. The chain joins TRBV5-6 to TRBJ2-7; D may correspond to TRBD1 or TRBD2 (5 bases each). The sequence came from a man between 18 and 29 years old in good health. In DNA form, the CDR3 reads TGTGCCAGCAGTGGGGGAAAAAACTACGAGCAGTACTTC. Translating it yields CASSGGKNYEQYF.